These 15 T cell receptor beta chains share one sample of origin, sequenced in a study of blood T cell repertoires in COVID-19. The method was immunoSEQ multiplex PCR; TCRdb's version includes in-frame clones alone and lacks a portion of them. The table includes about 300,000 clones, approximately 82% detected once. Source material: peripheral blood. Source of these receptors: a woman aged 45-60 years with acute or convalescent COVID-19.

This CDR3 is CASSWTGALTGNTIYF. CDR3 DNA: TGTGCCAGCAGCTGGACAGGGGCCTTGACTGGAAACACCATATATTTT. The rearrangement uses TRBV7-2 and TRBJ1-3; TRBD1 matches at 9 bases. Per germline, CDR1 SGHTA and CDR2 FQGNSA. Trimming removed 4 bases from V and 2 bases from J; junction bases left unmatched: 6. This CDR3 comprises 16 residues.

The chain has TRBV11-2 and TRBJ1-1, with D tentatively TRBD1 (5 bases). The germline V and J ends were trimmed by 4 bases and 1 base, with 13 bases remaining between them. Per the germline V gene, CDR1 is SGHAT and CDR2 is FQNNGV. The CDR3 consists of 15 residues. The CDR3 coding sequence is TGTGCCAGCAGCTCCTTCCGGGGGGAGAACACTGAAGCTTTCTTT. Translating gives CASSSFRGENTEAFF.

This clone was recorded a few times. V usage is TRBV6-5 and J usage is TRBJ1-5; TRBD1 matches at 8 bases. CDR1 is MNHEY and CDR2 is SVGAGI in the germline V gene. This CDR3 has 15 amino acids. After removal of 7 bases from V and 0 bases from J, the junction contained 5 bases not matched to a gene. The CDR3 is CASIPTGDSNQPQHF. CDR3 bases: TGTGCCAGCATTCCGACAGGGGATAGCAATCAGCCCCAGCATTTT.

The rearrangement links TRBV9 to TRBJ1-1; D is perhaps TRBD1 (5 bases). The V and J ends lost 3 bases and 7 bases respectively, with 16 bases between them. There are 14 residues in the CDR3. Looked up from germline, CDR1 is SGDLS and CDR2 is YYNGEE. The CDR3 bases are TGTGCCAGCAGCGCCGATCAGGGTTTAGATGAAGCTTTCTTT. The encoded protein is CASSADQGLDEAFF.

Note on this clone: Sequence at one end of the junction differs from germline and may be a read error. V and J are TRBV3-1 (or the pseudogene TRBV3-2) and TRBJ2-1; 7 positions match TRBD2. Looked up from germline, CDR1 is LGHDT and CDR2 is YNNKEL (reference sequence). The CDR3 has 12 amino acids. CDR3 region: CASSQETGRRIF. The CDR3 region has the DNA TGTGCCAGCAGCCAAGAAACCGGGAGGAGGATCTTC.

The gene calls are TRBV10-3 and TRBJ1-4; tentative D call: TRBD1 (5 bases). V lost 4 bases, J lost 7 bases, and 10 bases lay in between. This CDR3 has 13 residues. Germline V CDR1 and CDR2: ENHRY, SYGVKD. The CDR3 coding sequence is TGTGCCATCAGTGGGGAAAGGGGTGAAAAACTGTTTTTT. Translating it yields CAISGERGEKLFF.

The chain has TRBV18 and TRBJ2-1; D is possibly TRBD2 (7 bases). Germline lookup yields CDR1 KGHSH and CDR2 LQKENI. Trimming removed 2 bases from V and 10 bases from J, with 12 bases in between. This CDR3 is 13 amino acids long. CDR3 nucleotide sequence: TGTGCCAGCTCACCAGGGGCGGGGGCCGAGCAGTTCTTC. The encoded protein is CASSPGAGAEQFF. The variable domain in full, with the rest retrieved from reference TRBV18 and TRBJ2-1, is NAGVMQNPRHLVRRRGQEARLRCSPMKGHSHVYWYRQLPEEGLKFMVYLQKENIIDESGMPKERFSAEFPKEGPSILRIQQVVRGDSAAYFCASSPGAGAEQFFGPGTRLTVL.

This clone was observed a handful of times. The gene calls are TRBV19 and TRBJ1-1; unclear D gene. Looked up from germline, CDR1 is LNHDA and CDR2 is SQIVND (reference sequence). V dropped 2 bases and J dropped 4 bases, with 11 bases sitting between them. The CDR3 covers 14 residues. As DNA, the CDR3 is TGTGCCAGTAGTATATCGGGAGGAGGCACTGAAGCTTTCTTT. This sequence encodes CASSISGGGTEAFF.

This clone was counted a few times. The rearrangement joins TRBV7-9 to TRBJ1-3; 7 nucleotides match TRBD1. Germline CDR1 SEHNR, CDR2 FQNEAQ (reference sequence). The CDR3 loop spans 17 amino acids. V lost 5 bases, J lost 3 bases, and 13 bases stayed unmatched. The CDR3 loop is CASSPPPGQIFGNTIYF. CDR3 DNA: TGTGCCAGCAGCCCACCTCCGGGACAGATCTTTGGAAACACCATATATTTT.

The chain links TRBV6-2 or TRBV6-3 to TRBJ1-1, with D possibly being TRBD1 (6 bases). The CDR3 runs to 14 residues. Trimming pared 0 bases from V and 11 bases from J, leaving 16 bases between. Germline CDR1 reads MNHEY; CDR2 reads SVGEGT. CDR3 nucleotides: TGTGCCAGCAGTTACTCTTCCCTCGGGCAGGGGGCTTTCTTT. It specifies CASSYSSLGQGAFF.

The table lists this clone with many counts. The rearrangement links TRBV19 to TRBJ1-1; 7 bases map to TRBD1. Germline V gene data show CDR1 as LNHDA and CDR2 as SQIVND (reference sequence). This CDR3 contains 17 residues. Trimming at V came to 3 bases and at J to 0 bases, leaving 10 bases not matched to a gene. The CDR3 is CASSIAVGRGMNTEAFF. The CDR3 nucleotides read TGTGCCAGTAGTATTGCAGTGGGCAGGGGGATGAACACTGAAGCTTTCTTT.

J is TRBJ2-1 and V is TRBV27, with 11 bases matching TRBD2. The trim removed 5 bases at V and 10 bases at J, leaving 7 bases unmatched. In germline, CDR1 is MNHEY, CDR2 SMNVEV (reference sequence). This CDR3 contains 14 residues. The CDR3 DNA follows: TGTGCCAGCAGTGCACTAGCGGGAGTTCCCGAGCAGTTCTTC. Its translation: CASSALAGVPEQFF.

This chain uses TRBV7-2 with TRBJ2-1; 14 bases fit TRBD2. Germline loops: CDR1 SGHTA, CDR2 FQGNSA. V lost 3 bases, J lost 8 bases, and 6 bases stayed unmatched. The CDR3 loop spans 16 amino acids. The CDR3 bases are TGTGCCAGCAGCTTCGGACTAGCGGGAGGATGGGATGAGCAGTTCTTC. This translates into CASSFGLAGGWDEQFF. The full variable domain, completed using reference TRBV7-2 and TRBJ2-1, is GAGVSQSPSNKVTEKGKDVELRCDPISGHTALYWYRQSLGQGLEFLIYFQGNSAPDKSGLPSDRFSAERTGGSVSTLTIQRTQQEDSAVYLCASSFGLAGGWDEQFFGPGTRLTVL.

This clone was detected once. The V and J genes are TRBV10-1 and TRBJ2-1; 9 nucleotides match TRBD2. In germline, CDR1 is WNHNN, CDR2 SYGVQD (reference sequence). The length of the CDR3 is 16 residues. Trimming took 4 bases from V and 4 from J; bases not matched to a gene: 8. The CDR3 nucleotides are TGCGCCAGCAGTGGAAGCGAGAGCGGGGGGTACAATGAGCAGTTCTTC. The encoded protein is CASSGSESGGYNEQFF.

The CDR3 sequence is CASSSTSSEKLFF. The CDR3, as DNA: TGTGCCAGCAGCTCCACCTCGAGTGAAAAACTGTTTTTT. The gene calls are TRBV7-9 and TRBJ1-4; D not resolved. The CDR3 runs to 13 residues. The germline V and J ends were trimmed by 4 bases and 7 bases, with 10 bases remaining between them. Germline V lookup: CDR1 SEHNR, CDR2 FQNEAQ (reference sequence).